This record concerns one T cell receptor (beta chain) sequence. Its antigen is currently not known. Base-call qualities are not available, and no considerably larger clone is one nucleotide away. The data originate from a study of cytomegalovirus exposure and HLA in healthy donors (dated by TCRdb to 2016 to 2017). Study-wide context: In an earlier analysis of 450 to 750 of the donors, 250 to 350 Gb of sequence data and 117 million unique TCR beta sequences from about 190 million T cells were reported. Approximately 310 gigabases of sequencing data and 91 million or so unique TCR sequences made up an early release that covered several hundred HLA-typed donors. Of the approximately 400 genotyped donors, approximately 81% were placed in the genetic ancestry cluster associated with self-reported Caucasian donors. The study aimed to test whether signatures of past pathogen exposure could be identified by cataloging public T cell receptors. The study used immunosequencing to profile the T cell repertoires of several hundred subjects and linked those repertoires to cytomegalovirus serostatus. In addition to the first cohort of around 670 subjects, a separate validation cohort of 100 to 150 different subjects was used. High-throughput TCR immunosequencing, statistical association of individual TCRs with disease status, and machine learning were combined to predict cytomegalovirus infection status. A later analysis re-analyzed previously published TCR beta repertoires from 650 to 800 donors and added high-resolution HLA genotyping to study TCR occurrence patterns. In the later analysis, no new phenotypic data were used to find candidate immune exposures; instead, reliance was placed on TCR beta sequences and their occurrence across donors. An earlier analysis of approximately 500 of the donors applied high-throughput TCR beta sequencing to assess whether each TCR beta V gene segment acted as functional or pseudogenic. Donor age, sex, ethnicity and CMV serostatus were compiled together with the repertoire data. A later genetic analysis took genome-wide SNP genotypes for about 55% of the roughly 670 donors and used that subset as a discovery cohort. All discovery cohort repertoires had been generated on a single sequencing platform. Class I and class II HLA loci were covered by the typing at four-digit resolution. The number of typed donors differed by locus: about 629-630 for A, B, C, DRB1 and DQB1; some 540 for DQA1; approximately 610 for DPA1; and 450 to 480 for DPB1. Roughly 5 DR-DQ haplotypes were handled as single units for association and clustering, since linkage in the cohort was strong. Across approximately 400 genotyped donors of the cohort, an average of approximately 220,000 unique TCR beta nucleotide sequences per donor were sequenced, and approximately 17% of those sequences were non-productive.

The protocol used for the library was the immunoSEQ multiplex PCR assay. For the multiplex PCR, a mixture combining 60 forward primers for TCR Vbeta segments and 13 reverse primers for TCR Jbeta segments was used. The CDR3 region of rearranged TCR beta genes was amplified from genomic DNA with a multiplex PCR assay. The Illumina HiSeq System was used to sequence the amplified TCR beta libraries as 87-base-pair reads. As for how the authors treated the data: A later analysis counted tens of millions of unique TCR beta chains across the 550 to 800 repertoires, and 10 million to 11 million of these chains were shared by at least two donors. A nearest-neighbor algorithm error-corrected the raw reads and collapsed the reads into unique sequences, merging closely related sequences to remove PCR and sequencing errors. Alignment of CDR3 sequences to IMGT reference sequences was used to assign V, D and J gene segments. Each retained sequence needed at least a six-nucleotide match to both a V gene segment and a J gene segment. A rearrangement was called productive if the CDR3 had no stop codons and remained in frame with V and J, and every other rearrangement was called non-productive. CDR3 was defined by IMGT convention, running from the second conserved V-encoded cysteine to the conserved J-encoded phenylalanine. In an earlier analysis of around 540 of the donors, sequences lacking an unambiguous match to a single V gene segment were excluded. In an earlier analysis of some 590 of the donors, V segments were called functional above 56.7% productive rearrangements and were called segregating when the between-donor standard deviation exceeded 5%. To diagnose cytomegalovirus status from the catalog of TCR beta chain sequences, a statistical classification framework was built. In a later analysis, TCR nucleotide sequences were compared against IMGT/GENE-DB human TR gene sequences so that V and J genes could be assigned. A later analysis assigned CDR3 sequences and most-parsimonious VDJ recombination scenarios with the TCRdist pipeline. In a later analysis, each TCR beta chain was defined by its CDR3 amino acid sequence together with its V-gene family, and reads lacking a unique V-gene family were excluded. As a way to deal with suspected cross-contamination and a sequencing artifact, a later analysis dropped 450 to 600 nucleotide sequences that were highly shared and had low generation probability. In a later analysis, a clonal expansion index was calculated for each public chain from normalized within-repertoire ranks of inferred template counts. In a later analysis, generation probabilities were computed with a VDJ recombination model fitted to out-of-frame rearrangements, and the resulting probabilities were checked against IGoR. A later analysis scored TCR-TCR, TCR-HLA and TCR-CMV co-occurrence with hypergeometric tests, applying a repertoire-size bias correction to TCR pairs. False discovery rates were estimated in a later analysis by permuting HLA or CMV assignments 20 times. A later analysis grouped co-occurring TCRs with DBSCAN, adding TCRdist sequence similarity when clustering within HLA-allele-positive subsets. Repertoires with fewer than 30,000 or more than 120,000 public chains, plus five repertoires with anomalous nucleotide sharing, were excluded from co-occurrence clustering. TCRdb's version of the immuneACCESS table is confined to in-frame rearrangements and falls short of the full clone set. An unresolved V gene accounts for under half of the shortfall where checked; the remainder is of unknown origin. For V, J and clone size, that table is used; D and trimming come from the DNA. The sample has around 100,000 clones on record, around 80% of them singletons. The ten biggest clones cover around 1.5% of the sample.

The paper's findings and limits, for the study overall: This cohort had only TCR beta chains sequenced, and the lack of alpha or paired-chain data limited which features could be detected. In an earlier analysis of under 600 of the donors, most TCR beta V segments were observed in productive rearrangements about 90% or about 30% of the time, broadly matching IMGT annotations. Across donors, most TCR sequences were observed very rarely, whereas some public TCRs were present in many individuals. In a later analysis, HLA-associated TCR beta chains showed more clonal expansion and lower generation probabilities than non-associated chains that were equally common. A cluster of highly shared sequence variants was judged likely to be a technical artifact of the sequencing pipeline. According to the authors, the approach could potentially be generalized to other disease states and immunological phenotypes. According to a later analysis, most CMV-associated TCR beta chains appeared to be HLA-restricted, and the HLA associations seemed to be driven largely by CMV exposure. The earlier analysis of approximately 590 of the donors excluded some 15 rarely observed V segments, including chromosome 9 orphons, because counts were too low. At a false discovery rate of 0.05, a later analysis linked fewer than 20,000 TCR beta sequences to specific HLA alleles. Assigning TCR associations to individual alleles was difficult when HLA alleles, especially DR and DQ, strongly co-occurred. Cytomegalovirus status was reported to be diagnosed by the classifier with high specificity and sensitivity in both the original and validation cohorts. A later analysis reported that several top co-occurrence clusters appeared linked to parvovirus B19, influenza, CMV and Epstein-Barr virus. In a later genetic analysis, a missense DCLRE1C variant was associated with V-gene and J-gene trimming of TCR beta chains, and the association was replicated in an independent cohort. A later analysis found that TCR association rates varied across HLA loci, with DRB1 alleles showing the most associated TCRs and HLA-C alleles the fewest. A further reported finding was that TCR beta sequences accurately predicted the HLA-A and HLA-B alleles for most subjects in the first cohort. The only immune exposure information available for the cohort was CMV serostatus. In vitro tests confirmed that a few of the cytomegalovirus-associated TCR beta chains recognize cytomegalovirus antigens. Sequencing depth was assumed to be roughly uniform across donors in the presence/absence analyses, though that assumption may not hold. Because HLA typing was missing for some donors at each locus, association tests included only the typed subset. Compared with the roughly 670-donor mean, donors in an Asian-associated ancestry cluster had fewer N-insertions in productive TCRs, according to a later genetic analysis. The study listed 150 to 200 TCR beta chains as associated with cytomegalovirus. Linkage disequilibrium might explain the correlated functional status among segregating V segments, but an unknown experimental factor could not be ruled out.

The cohort was made up of roughly 670 healthy bone marrow donors. Cohort members were all nominally healthy when sampled, although unrecorded immune exposures were likely present. The donor was CMV seronegative and was included in the group of about 350 seronegative cohort members. Each donor provided a peripheral blood sample, and peripheral blood mononuclear cells were used for TCR beta sequencing. The Qiagen DNeasy Blood Extraction Kit was used to extract genomic DNA from the blood cell samples. Sequencing used PBMCs. This receptor was obtained from a woman between 40 and 50 years old in good health and CMV-seronegative.

The DNA sequence reads TGTGCCACCCAGGGGATCGACAATGAGCAGTTCTTC. Translated, this is CATQGIDNEQFF. The rearrangement joined TRBV27 to TRBJ2-1; the D gene is perhaps TRBD1, on 6 matching bases. Its CDR3 holds 12 amino acids, cysteine through phenylalanine. Kept here is only the CDR3 DNA, which spans 36 bases and is read in frame from base 1. Trimming takes 10 bases from V and 5 bases from J, and the germline ends sit 12 bases apart. Sequences MNHEY (CDR1) and SMNVEV (CDR2) are obtained from the germline V gene (reference sequence).